Described below is a single TCR beta chain sequence and its context. As yet, its antigen is unknown. The V gene lost 6 bases and the J gene lost 3 bases, with 10 bases spanning the gap. This CDR3 is 13 amino acids long. Germline V lookup: CDR1 MNHEY, CDR2 SVGAGI. The data were obtained in a study of cytomegalovirus exposure and HLA in healthy donors. The study, taken as a whole, reports: Cytomegalovirus association was listed for roughly 160 TCR beta chains.

Measured with immunoSEQ multiplex PCR; TCRdb has only the in-frame clones, and not every one. The data contain some 70,000 clones, around 97% of them seen just once; the ten biggest clones take up around 2.5%. J is TRBJ2-3 and V is TRBV6-5; a weak D match, TRBD1 (6 bases). The receptor was derived from a man younger than 30 in good health and CMV-seronegative. The sample taken for sequencing was PBMCs. The CDR3 DNA sequence: TGTGCCAGCAGAGACAGGAATACAGATACGCAGTATTTT. Amino acids: CASRDRNTDTQYF.